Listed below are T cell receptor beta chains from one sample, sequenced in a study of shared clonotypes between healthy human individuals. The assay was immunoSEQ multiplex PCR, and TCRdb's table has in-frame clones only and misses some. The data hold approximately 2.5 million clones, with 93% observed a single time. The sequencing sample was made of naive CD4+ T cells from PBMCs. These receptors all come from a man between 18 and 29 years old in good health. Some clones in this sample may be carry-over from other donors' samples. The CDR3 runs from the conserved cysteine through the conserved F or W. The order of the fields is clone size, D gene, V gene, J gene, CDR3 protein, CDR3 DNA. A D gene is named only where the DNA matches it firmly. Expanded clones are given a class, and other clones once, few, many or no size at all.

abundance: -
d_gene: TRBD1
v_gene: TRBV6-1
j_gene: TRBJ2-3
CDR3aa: CASTRGQGTDTQYF
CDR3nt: TGTGCCAGCACGAGAGGACAGGGGACAGATACGCAGTATTTT

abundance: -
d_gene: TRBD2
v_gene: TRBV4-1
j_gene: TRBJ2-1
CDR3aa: CASSQTSGRGNEQFF
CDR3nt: TGCGCCAGCAGCCAAACTAGCGGGAGGGGAAATGAGCAGTTCTTC

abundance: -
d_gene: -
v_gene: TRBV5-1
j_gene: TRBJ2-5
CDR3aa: CASSLRRLPIQETQYF
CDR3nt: TGCGCCAGCAGCTTGCGTCGACTACCTATCCAAGAGACCCAGTACTTC

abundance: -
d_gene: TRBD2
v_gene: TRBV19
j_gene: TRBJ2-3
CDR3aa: CASSIVGRFGTDTQYF
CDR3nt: TGTGCCAGTAGTATAGTCGGGAGGTTTGGCACAGATACGCAGTATTTT

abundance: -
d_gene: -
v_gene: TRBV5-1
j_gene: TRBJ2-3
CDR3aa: CASSLTGTTDTQYF
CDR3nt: TGCGCCAGCAGCTTAACAGGCACCACAGATACGCAGTATTTT

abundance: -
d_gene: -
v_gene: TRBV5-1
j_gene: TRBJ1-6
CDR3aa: CASSLDFVAPLHF
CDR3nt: TGCGCCAGCAGCTTGGATTTCGTGGCACCCCTCCACTTT

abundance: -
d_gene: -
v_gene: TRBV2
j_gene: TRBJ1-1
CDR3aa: CASSASQVGNTEAFF
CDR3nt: TGTGCCAGCAGTGCCAGCCAGGTTGGGAACACTGAAGCTTTCTTT

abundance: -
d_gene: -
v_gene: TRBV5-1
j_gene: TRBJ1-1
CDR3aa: CASSSQLNTEAFF
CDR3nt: TGCGCTAGCAGCTCGCAACTAAACACTGAAGCTTTCTTT

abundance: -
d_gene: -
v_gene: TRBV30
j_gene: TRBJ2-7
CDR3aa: CACTWGGYEQYF
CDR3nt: TGTGCCTGCACTTGGGGCGGCTACGAGCAGTACTTC

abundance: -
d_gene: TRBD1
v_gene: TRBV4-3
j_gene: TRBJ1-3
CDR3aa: CASSHNRGYSGNTIYF
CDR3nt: TGCGCCAGCAGCCACAACAGGGGGTACTCTGGAAACACCATATATTTT

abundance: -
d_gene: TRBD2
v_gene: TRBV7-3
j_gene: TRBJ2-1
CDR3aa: CASSLMRAGGANEQFF
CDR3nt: TGTGCCAGCAGCTTAATGCGCGCGGGAGGAGCCAATGAGCAGTTCTTC

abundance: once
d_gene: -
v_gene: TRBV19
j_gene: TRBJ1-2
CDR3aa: CASSPRDTGGYTF
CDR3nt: TGTGCCAGTAGTCCCCGGGACACCGGAGGCTACACCTTC

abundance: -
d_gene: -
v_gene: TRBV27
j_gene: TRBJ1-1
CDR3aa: CASSLSGRQLNTEAFF
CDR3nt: TGTGCCAGCAGTTTATCGGGACGACAACTGAACACTGAAGCTTTCTTT

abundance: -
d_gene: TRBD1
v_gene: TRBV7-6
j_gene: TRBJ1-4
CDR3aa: CASSPLYDRAHEKLFF
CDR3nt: TGTGCCAGCAGCCCTCTATACGACAGGGCCCATGAAAAACTGTTTTTT

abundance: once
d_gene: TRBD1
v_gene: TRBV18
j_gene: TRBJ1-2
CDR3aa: CASSPGTGANYGYTF
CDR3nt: TGTGCCAGCTCACCAGGTACAGGGGCTAACTATGGCTACACCTTC

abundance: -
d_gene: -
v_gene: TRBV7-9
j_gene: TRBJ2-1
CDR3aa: CASSLQGNEQFF
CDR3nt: TGTGCCAGCAGCTTACAGGGAAATGAGCAGTTCTTC

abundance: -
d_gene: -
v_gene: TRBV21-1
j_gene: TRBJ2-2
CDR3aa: CASSNVEQGSTGELFF
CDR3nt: TGTGCCAGCAGCAATGTTGAACAGGGGAGCACCGGGGAGCTGTTTTTT

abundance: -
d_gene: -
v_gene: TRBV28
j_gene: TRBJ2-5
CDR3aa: CASSLHGVQETQYF
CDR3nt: TGTGCCAGCAGTCTCCACGGGGTACAAGAGACCCAGTACTTC

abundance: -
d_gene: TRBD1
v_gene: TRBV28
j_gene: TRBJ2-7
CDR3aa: CASSSPTGARNYEQYF
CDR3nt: TGTGCCAGCAGTTCCCCGACAGGGGCACGAAACTACGAGCAGTACTTC

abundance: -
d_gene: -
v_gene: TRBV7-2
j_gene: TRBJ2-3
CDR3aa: CASSFNRPSTDTQYF
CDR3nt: TGTGCCAGCAGCTTTAACCGGCCTAGCACAGATACGCAGTATTTT

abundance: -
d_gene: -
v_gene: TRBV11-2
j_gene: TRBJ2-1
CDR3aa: CASSADRYNEQFF
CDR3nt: TGTGCCAGCAGCGCGGACCGATACAATGAGCAGTTCTTC

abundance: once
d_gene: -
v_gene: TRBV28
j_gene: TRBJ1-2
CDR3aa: CASSLHQSNYGYTF
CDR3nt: TGTGCCAGCAGTTTACATCAGAGTAACTATGGCTACACCTTC

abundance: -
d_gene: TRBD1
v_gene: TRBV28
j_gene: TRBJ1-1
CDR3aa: CASNSPGQGSSGTEAFF
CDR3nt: TGTGCCAGCAATTCTCCGGGACAGGGGTCTTCTGGGACTGAAGCTTTCTTT

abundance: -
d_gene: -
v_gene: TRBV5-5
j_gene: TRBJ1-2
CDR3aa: CASSLVAGDDGYTF
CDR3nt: TGTGCCAGCAGCTTAGTTGCGGGGGACGATGGCTACACCTTC

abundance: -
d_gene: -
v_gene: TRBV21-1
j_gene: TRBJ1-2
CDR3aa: CASNTSRNYGYTF
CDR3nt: TGTGCCAGCAATACTAGTCGTAACTATGGCTACACCTTC

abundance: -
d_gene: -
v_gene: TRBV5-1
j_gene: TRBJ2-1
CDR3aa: CASSLQGSESYNEQFF
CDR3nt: TGCGCCAGCAGCTTGCAGGGGTCGGAATCCTACAATGAGCAGTTCTTC

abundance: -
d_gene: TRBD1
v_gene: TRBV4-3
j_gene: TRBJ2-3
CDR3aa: CASSQDRAGGGTDTQYF
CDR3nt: TGCGCCAGCAGCCAAGATAGGGCAGGGGGAGGCACAGATACGCAGTATTTT

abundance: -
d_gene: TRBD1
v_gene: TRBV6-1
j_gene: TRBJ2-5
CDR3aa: CASSETPGGFRETQYF
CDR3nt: TGTGCCAGCAGTGAAACTCCAGGGGGATTTAGGGAGACCCAGTACTTC

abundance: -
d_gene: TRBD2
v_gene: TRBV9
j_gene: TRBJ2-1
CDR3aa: CASTVRAGGRGEQFF
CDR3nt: TGTGCCAGCACAGTTCGAGCGGGAGGGCGGGGTGAGCAGTTCTTC

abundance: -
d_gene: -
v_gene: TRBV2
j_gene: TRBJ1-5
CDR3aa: CASSEYPAQPQHF
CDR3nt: TGTGCCAGCAGTGAATACCCCGCTCAGCCCCAGCATTTT

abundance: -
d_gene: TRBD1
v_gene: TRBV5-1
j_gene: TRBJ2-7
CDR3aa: CASSLNGQGVYEQYF
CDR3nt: TGCGCCAGCAGCTTGAATGGACAGGGGGTGTACGAGCAGTACTTC

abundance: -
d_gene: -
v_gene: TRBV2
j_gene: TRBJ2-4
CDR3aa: CASSEGESAKNIQYF
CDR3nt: TGTGCCAGCAGTGAAGGGGAGTCGGCCAAAAACATTCAGTACTTC

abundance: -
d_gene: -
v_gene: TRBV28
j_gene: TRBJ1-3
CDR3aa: CASSGGVLIGNTIYF
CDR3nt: TGTGCCAGCAGTGGGGGGGTTCTCATTGGAAACACCATATATTTT

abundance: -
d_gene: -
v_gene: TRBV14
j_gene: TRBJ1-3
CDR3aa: CASSVWGTGNTIYF
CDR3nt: TGTGCCAGCAGCGTATGGGGAACTGGAAACACCATATATTTT

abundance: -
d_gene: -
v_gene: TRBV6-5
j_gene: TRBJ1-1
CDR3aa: CASRLLTGQAFF
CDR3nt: TGTGCCAGCAGATTACTTACGGGCCAGGCTTTCTTT

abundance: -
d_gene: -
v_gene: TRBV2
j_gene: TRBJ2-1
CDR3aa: CASSLDSYNEQFF
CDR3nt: TGTGCCAGCAGCCTCGACAGCTACAATGAGCAGTTCTTC

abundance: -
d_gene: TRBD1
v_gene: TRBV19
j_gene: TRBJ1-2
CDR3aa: CASSQADRGLHYGYTF
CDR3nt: TGTGCCAGTAGTCAAGCGGACAGGGGGCTTCACTATGGCTACACCTTC

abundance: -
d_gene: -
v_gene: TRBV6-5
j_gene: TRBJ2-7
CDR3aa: CATRGTYEQYF
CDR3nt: TGTGCCACCCGGGGGACCTACGAGCAGTACTTC

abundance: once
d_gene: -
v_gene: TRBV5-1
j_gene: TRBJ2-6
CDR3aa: CASRPDYSGANVLTF
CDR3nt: TGCGCCAGCAGGCCGGATTACTCTGGGGCCAACGTCCTGACTTTC

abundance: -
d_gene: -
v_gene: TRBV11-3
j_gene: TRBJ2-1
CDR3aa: CASSLGYQSSYNEQFF
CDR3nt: TGTGCCAGCAGCTTAGGGTACCAGAGCTCCTACAATGAGCAGTTCTTC

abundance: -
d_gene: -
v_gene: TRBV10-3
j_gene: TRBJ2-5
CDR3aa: CAILASFEETQYF
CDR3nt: TGTGCCATACTCGCCAGTTTTGAAGAGACCCAGTACTTC

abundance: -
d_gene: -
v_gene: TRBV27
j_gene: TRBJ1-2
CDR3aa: CASSQWGAYGYTF
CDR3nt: TGTGCCAGCAGTCAGTGGGGGGCTTATGGCTACACCTTC

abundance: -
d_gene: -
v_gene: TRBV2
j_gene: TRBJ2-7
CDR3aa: CASRNSYEQYF
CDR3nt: TGTGCCAGCAGGAACAGTTACGAGCAGTACTTC

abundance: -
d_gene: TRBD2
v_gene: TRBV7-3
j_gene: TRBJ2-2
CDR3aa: CASSLSPSGSAGELFF
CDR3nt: TGTGCCAGCAGCTTATCTCCTAGCGGGTCTGCCGGGGAGCTGTTTTTT

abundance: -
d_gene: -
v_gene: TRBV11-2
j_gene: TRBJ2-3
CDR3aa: CASSLGLSTDTQYF
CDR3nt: TGTGCCAGCAGCTTAGGCCTAAGCACAGATACGCAGTATTTT

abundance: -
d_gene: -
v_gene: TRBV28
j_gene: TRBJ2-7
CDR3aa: CASSSHYEQYF
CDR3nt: TGTGCCAGCAGTTCCCACTACGAGCAGTACTTC

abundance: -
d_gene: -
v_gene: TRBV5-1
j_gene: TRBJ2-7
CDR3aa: CASSLVGSGSYSYEQYF
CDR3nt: TGCGCCAGCAGCTTGGTTGGTAGCGGATCCTACTCCTACGAGCAGTACTTC

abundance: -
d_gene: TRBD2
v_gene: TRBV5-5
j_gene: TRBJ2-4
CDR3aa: CASSLREEGNIQYF
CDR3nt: TGTGCCAGCAGCTTACGGGAGGAGGGAAACATTCAGTACTTC

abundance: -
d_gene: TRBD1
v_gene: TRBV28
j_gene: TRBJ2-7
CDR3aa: CASSSTEAGQGKREQYF
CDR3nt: TGTGCCAGCAGTTCTACCGAGGCCGGACAGGGTAAGCGCGAGCAGTACTTC

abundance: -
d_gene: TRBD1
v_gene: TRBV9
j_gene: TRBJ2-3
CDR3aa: CASSPWDRGSTDTQYF
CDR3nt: TGTGCCAGCAGCCCATGGGACAGGGGCTCCACAGATACGCAGTATTTT

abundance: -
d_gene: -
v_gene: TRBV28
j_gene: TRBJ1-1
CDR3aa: CASSLLSTEAFF
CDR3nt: TGTGCCAGCAGTTTATTATCCACTGAAGCTTTCTTT

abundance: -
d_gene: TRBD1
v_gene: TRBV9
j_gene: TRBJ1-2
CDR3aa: CASSSQSGTGSYTF
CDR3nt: TGTGCCAGCAGCTCTCAGTCCGGGACAGGGAGCTACACCTTC

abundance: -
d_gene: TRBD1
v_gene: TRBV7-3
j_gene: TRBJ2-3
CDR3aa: CASSFDRATQYF
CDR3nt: TGTGCCAGCAGCTTCGACAGGGCTACGCAGTATTTT

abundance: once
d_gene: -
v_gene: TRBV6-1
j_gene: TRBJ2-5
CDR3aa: CASSEATGQETQYF
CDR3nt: TGTGCCAGCAGTGAAGCCACCGGCCAAGAGACCCAGTACTTC

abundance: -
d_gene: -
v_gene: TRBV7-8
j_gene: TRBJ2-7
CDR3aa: CASSLAVRGDDEQYF
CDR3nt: TGTGCCAGCAGCTTAGCTGTCAGGGGGGATGACGAGCAGTACTTC

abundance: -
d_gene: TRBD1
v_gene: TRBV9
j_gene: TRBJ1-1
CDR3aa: CASSKGQLDTEAFF
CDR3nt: TGTGCCAGCAGCAAGGGACAGTTAGACACTGAAGCTTTCTTT

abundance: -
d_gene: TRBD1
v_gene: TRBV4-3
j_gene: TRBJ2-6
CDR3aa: CASSREGGAGANVLTF
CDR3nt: TGCGCCAGCAGCCGAGAAGGGGGCGCTGGGGCCAACGTCCTGACTTTC